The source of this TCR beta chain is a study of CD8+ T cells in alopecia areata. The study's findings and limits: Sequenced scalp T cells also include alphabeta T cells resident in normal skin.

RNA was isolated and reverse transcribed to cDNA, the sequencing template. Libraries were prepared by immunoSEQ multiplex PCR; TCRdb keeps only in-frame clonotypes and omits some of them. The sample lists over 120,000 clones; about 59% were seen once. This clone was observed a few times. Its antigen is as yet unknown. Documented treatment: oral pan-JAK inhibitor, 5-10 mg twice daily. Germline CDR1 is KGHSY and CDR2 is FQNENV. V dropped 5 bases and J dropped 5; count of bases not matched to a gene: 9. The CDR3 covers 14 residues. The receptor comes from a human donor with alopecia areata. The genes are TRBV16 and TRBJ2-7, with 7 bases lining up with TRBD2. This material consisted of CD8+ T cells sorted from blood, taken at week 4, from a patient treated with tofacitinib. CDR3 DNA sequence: TGTGCCAGCAGCTACTGGGGGGGGACCGACGAGCAGTACTTC. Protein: CASSYWGGTDEQYF.